The sequence of this T cell receptor (beta chain) was determined in a study of blood T cell repertoires in COVID-19. Study at large: From the United States, Italy and Spain came samples of acute and convalescent COVID-19.

The junction had 6 bases not matched to a gene; V was cut back by 5 bases and J by 5 bases. The CDR3 spans 13 residues. Germline values: CDR1 LNHNV, CDR2 YYDKDF (reference sequence). Clones were read by immunoSEQ multiplex PCR, and TCRdb kept only the in-frame ones, dropping some. The sample shows approximately 200,000 clones, 80% to 90% of them seen only once. The sequence was collected from a man aged 35-49 years who had recovered from COVID-19. Sequenced input: PBMCs or T cells enriched from blood (not recorded which). The chain recombines TRBV15 with TRBJ2-7; TRBD2 matches 7 bases. CDR3 nucleotides: TGTGCCACCAGCCCCGGGACTAAGGACGAGCAGTACTTC. It is translated as CATSPGTKDEQYF.